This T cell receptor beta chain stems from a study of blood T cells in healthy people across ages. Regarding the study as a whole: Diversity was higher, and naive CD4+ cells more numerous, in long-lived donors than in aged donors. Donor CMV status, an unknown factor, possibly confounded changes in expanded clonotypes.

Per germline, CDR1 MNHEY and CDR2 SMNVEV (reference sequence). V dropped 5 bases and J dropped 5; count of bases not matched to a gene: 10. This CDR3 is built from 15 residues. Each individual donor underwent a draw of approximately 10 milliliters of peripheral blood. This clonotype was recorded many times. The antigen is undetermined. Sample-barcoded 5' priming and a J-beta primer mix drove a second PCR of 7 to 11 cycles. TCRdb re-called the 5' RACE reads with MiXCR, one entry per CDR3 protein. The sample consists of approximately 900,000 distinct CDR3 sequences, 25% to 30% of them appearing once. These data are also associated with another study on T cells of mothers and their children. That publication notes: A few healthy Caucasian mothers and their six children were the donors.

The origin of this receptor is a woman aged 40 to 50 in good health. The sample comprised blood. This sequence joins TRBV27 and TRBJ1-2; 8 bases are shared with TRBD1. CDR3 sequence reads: CASSPTDRAWYGYTF. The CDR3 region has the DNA TGTGCCAGCAGTCCGACGGACAGGGCATGGTATGGCTACACCTTC.